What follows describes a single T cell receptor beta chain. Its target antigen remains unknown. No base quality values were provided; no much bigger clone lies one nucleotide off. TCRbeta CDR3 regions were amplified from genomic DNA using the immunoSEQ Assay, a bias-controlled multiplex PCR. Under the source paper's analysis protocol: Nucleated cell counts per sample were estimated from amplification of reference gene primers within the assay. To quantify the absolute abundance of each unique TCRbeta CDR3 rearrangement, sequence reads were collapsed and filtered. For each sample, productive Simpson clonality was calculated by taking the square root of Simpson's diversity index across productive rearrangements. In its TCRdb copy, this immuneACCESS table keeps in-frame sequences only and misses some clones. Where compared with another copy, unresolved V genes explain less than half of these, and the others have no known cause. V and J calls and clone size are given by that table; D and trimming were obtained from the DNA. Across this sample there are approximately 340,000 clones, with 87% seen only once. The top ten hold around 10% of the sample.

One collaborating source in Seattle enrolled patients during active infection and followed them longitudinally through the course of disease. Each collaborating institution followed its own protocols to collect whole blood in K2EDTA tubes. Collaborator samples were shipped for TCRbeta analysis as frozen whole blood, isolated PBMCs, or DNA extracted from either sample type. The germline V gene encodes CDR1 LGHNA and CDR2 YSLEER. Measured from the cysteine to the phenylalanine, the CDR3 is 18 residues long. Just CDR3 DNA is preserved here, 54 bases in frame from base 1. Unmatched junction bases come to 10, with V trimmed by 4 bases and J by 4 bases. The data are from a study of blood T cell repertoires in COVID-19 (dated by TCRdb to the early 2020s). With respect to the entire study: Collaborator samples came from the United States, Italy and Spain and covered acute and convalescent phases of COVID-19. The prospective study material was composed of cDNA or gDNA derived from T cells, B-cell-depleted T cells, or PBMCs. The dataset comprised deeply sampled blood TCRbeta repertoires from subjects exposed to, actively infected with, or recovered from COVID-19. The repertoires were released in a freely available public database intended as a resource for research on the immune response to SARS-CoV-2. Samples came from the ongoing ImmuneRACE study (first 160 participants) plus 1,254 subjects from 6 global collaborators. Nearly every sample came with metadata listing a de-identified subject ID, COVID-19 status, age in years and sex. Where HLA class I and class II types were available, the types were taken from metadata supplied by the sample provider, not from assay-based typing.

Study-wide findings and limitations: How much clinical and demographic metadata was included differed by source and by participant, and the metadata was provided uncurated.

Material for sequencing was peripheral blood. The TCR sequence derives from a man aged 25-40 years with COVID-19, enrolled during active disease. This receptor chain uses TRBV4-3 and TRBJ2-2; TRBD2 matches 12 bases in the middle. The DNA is TGCGCCAGCAGCCTAGGACTAGCGGGATTAGGGGCCACCGGGGAGCTGTTTTTT. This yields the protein CASSLGLAGLGATGELFF.